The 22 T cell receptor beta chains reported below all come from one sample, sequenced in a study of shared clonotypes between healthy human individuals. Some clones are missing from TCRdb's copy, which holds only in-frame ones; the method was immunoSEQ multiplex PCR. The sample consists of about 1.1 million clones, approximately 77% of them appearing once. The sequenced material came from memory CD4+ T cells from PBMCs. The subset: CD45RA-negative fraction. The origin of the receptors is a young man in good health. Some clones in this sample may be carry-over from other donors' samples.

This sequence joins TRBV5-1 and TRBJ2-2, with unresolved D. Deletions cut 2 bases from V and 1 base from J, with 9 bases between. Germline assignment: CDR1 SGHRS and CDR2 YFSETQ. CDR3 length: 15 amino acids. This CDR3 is CASSFPTGNTGELFF. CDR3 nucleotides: TGCGCCAGCAGCTTCCCGACTGGGAACACCGGGGAGCTGTTTTTT.

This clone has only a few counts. As DNA, the CDR3 is TGCAGCGTTGAAAGCCCAGCGGGAGATCCCACAGATACGCAGTATTTT. Encoded protein: CSVESPAGDPTDTQYF. This chain joins TRBV29-1 and TRBJ2-3, with 8 bases matching TRBD2. The trim removed 2 bases at V and 2 bases at J, leaving 9 bases unmatched. This CDR3 has 16 residues. The germline V gene has CDR1 SQVTM and CDR2 ANQGSEA.

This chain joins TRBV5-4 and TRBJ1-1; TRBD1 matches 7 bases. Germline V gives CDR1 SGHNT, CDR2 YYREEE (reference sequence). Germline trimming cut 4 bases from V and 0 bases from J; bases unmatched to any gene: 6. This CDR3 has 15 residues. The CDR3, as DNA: TGTGCCAGCAGCCAAGCTCAGGGGGTGAACACTGAAGCTTTCTTT. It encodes CASSQAQGVNTEAFF.

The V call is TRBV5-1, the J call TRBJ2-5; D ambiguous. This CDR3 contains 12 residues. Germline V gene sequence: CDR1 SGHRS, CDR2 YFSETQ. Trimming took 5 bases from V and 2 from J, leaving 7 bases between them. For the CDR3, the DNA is TGCGCCAGCAGGAACCCTCAAGAGACCCAGTACTTC. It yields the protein CASRNPQETQYF.

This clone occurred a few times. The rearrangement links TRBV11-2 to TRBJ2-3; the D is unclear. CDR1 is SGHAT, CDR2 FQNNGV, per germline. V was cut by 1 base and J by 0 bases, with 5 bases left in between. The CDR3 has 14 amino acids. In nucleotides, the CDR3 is TGTGCCAGCAGCTTAGCATCCAGCACAGATACGCAGTATTTT. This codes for CASSLASSTDTQYF.

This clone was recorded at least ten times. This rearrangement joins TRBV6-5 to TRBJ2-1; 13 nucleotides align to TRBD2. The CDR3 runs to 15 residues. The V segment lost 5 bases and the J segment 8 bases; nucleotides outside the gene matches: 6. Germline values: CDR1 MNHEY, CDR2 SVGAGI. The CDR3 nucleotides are TGTGCCAGCAGTAGCGGACTAGCGGGAGCGGATGAGCAGTTCTTC. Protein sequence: CASSSGLAGADEQFF.

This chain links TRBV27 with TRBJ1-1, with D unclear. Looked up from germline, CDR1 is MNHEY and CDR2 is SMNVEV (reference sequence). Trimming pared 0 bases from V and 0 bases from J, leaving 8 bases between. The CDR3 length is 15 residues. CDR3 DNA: TGTGCCAGCAGTTTATCCCGGGGTATGAACACTGAAGCTTTCTTT. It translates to CASSLSRGMNTEAFF.

CDR3 in amino acids: CATGLAGGGVYNEQFF. In nucleotides, the CDR3 is TGTGCCACGGGACTAGCGGGAGGGGGGGTCTACAATGAGCAGTTCTTC. This chain uses TRBV2 with TRBJ2-1, with 16 bases that match TRBD2. The CDR3 is made up of 16 amino acids. J was trimmed by 3 bases and V by 10 bases; bases with no gene match: 6. CDR1 is SNHLY, CDR2 FYNNEI, per germline.

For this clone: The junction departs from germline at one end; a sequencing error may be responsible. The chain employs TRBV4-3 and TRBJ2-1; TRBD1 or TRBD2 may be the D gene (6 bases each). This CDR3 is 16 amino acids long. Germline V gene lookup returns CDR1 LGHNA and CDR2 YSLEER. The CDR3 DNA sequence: TGCTCCAGCAGCCAGTCAGGGGCGGGATCTTACAATGAGCAGTTCTTC. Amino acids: CSSSQSGAGSYNEQFF.

The CDR3 spells CASSPMTGMNTEAFF. The CDR3 DNA follows: TGTGCCAGCAGTCCCATGACAGGAATGAACACTGAAGCTTTCTTT. J is TRBJ1-1 and V is TRBV28; possible D gene TRBD1, 6 bases. The V gene lost 5 bases and the J gene lost 0 bases, with 13 bases spanning the gap. Germline loops: CDR1 MDHEN, CDR2 SYDVKM. The CDR3 totals 15 residues.

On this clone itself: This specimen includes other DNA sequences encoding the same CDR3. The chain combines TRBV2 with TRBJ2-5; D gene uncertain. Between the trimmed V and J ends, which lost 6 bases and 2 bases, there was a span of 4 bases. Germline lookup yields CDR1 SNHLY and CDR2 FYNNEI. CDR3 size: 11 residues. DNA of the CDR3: TGTGCCAGCAGGACACAAGAGACCCAGTACTTC. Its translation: CASRTQETQYF.

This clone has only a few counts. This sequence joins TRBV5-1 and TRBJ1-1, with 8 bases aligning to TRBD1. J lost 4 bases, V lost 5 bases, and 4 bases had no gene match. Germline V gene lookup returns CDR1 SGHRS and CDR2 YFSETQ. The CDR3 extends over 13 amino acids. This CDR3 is CASRLTGGTEAFF. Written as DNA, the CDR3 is TGCGCCAGCAGGTTAACAGGGGGCACTGAAGCTTTCTTT.

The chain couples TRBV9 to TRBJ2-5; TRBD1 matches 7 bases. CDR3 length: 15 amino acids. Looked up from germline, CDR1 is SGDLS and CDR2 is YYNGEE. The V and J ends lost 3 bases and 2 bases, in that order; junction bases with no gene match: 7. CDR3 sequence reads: CASSEYNRGQETQYF. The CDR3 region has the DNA TGTGCCAGCAGCGAATATAACAGGGGTCAAGAGACCCAGTACTTC.

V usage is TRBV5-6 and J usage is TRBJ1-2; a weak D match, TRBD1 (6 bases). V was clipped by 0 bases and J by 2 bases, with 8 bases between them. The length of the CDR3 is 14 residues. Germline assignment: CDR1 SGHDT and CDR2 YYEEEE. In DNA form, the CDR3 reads TGTGCCAGCAGCTTGGCCGGACAGAACTATGGCTACACCTTC. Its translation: CASSLAGQNYGYTF. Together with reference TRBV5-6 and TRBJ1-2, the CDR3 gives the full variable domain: DAGVTQSPTHLIKTRGQQVTLRCSPKSGHDTVSWYQQALGQGPQFIFQYYEEEERQRGNFPDRFSGHQFPNYSSELNVNALLLGDSALYLCASSLAGQNYGYTFGSGTRLTVV.

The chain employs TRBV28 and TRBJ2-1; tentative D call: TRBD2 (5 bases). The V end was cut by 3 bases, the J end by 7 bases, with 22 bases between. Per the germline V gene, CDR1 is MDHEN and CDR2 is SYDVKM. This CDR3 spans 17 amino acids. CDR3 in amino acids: CASSFAWVVRGQNEQFF. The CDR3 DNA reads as TGTGCCAGCAGTTTTGCTTGGGTCGTCAGAGGGCAGAATGAGCAGTTCTTC.

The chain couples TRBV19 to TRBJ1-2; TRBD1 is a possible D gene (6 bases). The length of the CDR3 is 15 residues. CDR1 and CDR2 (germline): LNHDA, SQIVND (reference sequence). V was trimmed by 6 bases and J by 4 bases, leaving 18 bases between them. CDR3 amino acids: CASRQAGTTVYGYTF. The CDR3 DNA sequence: TGTGCCAGTAGGCAAGCCGGGACAACTGTCTATGGCTACACCTTC.

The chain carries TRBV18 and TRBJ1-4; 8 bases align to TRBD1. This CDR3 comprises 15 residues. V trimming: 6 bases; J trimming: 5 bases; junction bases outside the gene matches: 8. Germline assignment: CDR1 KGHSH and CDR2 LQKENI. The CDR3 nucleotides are TGTGCCAGCTCCCCGCAGGGGGCCCCGAATGAAAAACTGTTTTTT. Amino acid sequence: CASSPQGAPNEKLFF. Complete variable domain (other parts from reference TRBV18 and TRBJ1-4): NAGVMQNPRHLVRRRGQEARLRCSPMKGHSHVYWYRQLPEEGLKFMVYLQKENIIDESGMPKERFSAEFPKEGPSILRIQQVVRGDSAAYFCASSPQGAPNEKLFFGSGTQLSVL.

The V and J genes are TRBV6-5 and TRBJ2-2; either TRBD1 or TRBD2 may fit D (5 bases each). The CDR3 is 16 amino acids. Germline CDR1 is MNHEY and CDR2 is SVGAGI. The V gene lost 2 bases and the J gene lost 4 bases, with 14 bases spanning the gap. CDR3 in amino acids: CASSYSAGTLTGELFF. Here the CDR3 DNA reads TGTGCCAGCAGTTACAGTGCAGGGACCCTCACCGGGGAGCTGTTTTTT.

CDR3 DNA: TGTGCTAGTGAGAGTTACAAGGTTAAACGGGACAGGGAATCCAATCAGCCCCAGCATTTT. This sequence encodes CASESYKVKRDRESNQPQHF. The V call is TRBV12-5, the J call TRBJ1-5; 9 positions match TRBD1. The length of the CDR3 is 20 residues. Trimming cost V 7 bases and J 3 bases; bases outside gene matches: 22. Germline V lookup: CDR1 LGHNT, CDR2 FRNRAP.

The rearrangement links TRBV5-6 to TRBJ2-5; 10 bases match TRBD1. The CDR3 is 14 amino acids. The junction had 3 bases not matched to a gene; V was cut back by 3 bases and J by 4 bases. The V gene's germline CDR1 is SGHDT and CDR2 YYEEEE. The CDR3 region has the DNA TGTGCCAGCAGCTGGACAGGGGGACGAGAGACCCAGTACTTC. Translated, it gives CASSWTGGRETQYF.

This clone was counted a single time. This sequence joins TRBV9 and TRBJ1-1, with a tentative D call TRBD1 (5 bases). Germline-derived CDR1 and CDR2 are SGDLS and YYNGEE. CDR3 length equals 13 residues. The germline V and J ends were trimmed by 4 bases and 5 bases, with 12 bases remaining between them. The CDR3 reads CASSPERGTEAFF. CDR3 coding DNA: TGTGCCAGCAGCCCCGAGCGGGGGACTGAAGCTTTCTTT.

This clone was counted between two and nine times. CDR3: CASSLARWTVGTEAFF. The DNA of the CDR3 is TGTGCCAGCAGCTTGGCCCGCTGGACAGTGGGAACTGAAGCTTTCTTT. The chain combines TRBV5-4 with TRBJ1-1; tentatively, D is TRBD1 (6 bases). Per the germline V gene, CDR1 is SGHNT and CDR2 is YYREEE (reference sequence). This CDR3 has 16 amino acids. V shed 0 bases and J shed 5 bases, with 17 bases lying between them.